Reported below is one T cell receptor beta chain. The antigen is unknown. These data come from a study of T cell responses to AZD1222 COVID-19 vaccine. Overall study findings and caveats: Of the AZD1222 recipients, only five to seven were seropositive at baseline. Among the donors, most were white British and more were female, and clonal diversity was possibly underestimated. Reportedly, nearly half the spike-specific TCRs target unmutated variant regions.

Data came from immunoSEQ multiplex PCR; TCRdb stores just in-frame clones and leaves some out. This table holds 150,000 or so clones, over 90% found once. The CDR3 consists of 14 residues. The V gene's germline CDR1 is LNHNV and CDR2 YYDKDF (reference sequence). V lost 4 bases and J lost 4; bases outside the gene matches: 5. The sample in question was peripheral blood, obtained on day 0 of MenACWY control vaccination. V usage is TRBV15 and J usage is TRBJ2-5; 8 bases fit TRBD1. The receptor was isolated from an adult in good health. The CDR3 DNA is TGTGCCACCAGCACCGGTGGACAGGGAGAGACCCAGTACTTC. This translates into CATSTGGQGETQYF.